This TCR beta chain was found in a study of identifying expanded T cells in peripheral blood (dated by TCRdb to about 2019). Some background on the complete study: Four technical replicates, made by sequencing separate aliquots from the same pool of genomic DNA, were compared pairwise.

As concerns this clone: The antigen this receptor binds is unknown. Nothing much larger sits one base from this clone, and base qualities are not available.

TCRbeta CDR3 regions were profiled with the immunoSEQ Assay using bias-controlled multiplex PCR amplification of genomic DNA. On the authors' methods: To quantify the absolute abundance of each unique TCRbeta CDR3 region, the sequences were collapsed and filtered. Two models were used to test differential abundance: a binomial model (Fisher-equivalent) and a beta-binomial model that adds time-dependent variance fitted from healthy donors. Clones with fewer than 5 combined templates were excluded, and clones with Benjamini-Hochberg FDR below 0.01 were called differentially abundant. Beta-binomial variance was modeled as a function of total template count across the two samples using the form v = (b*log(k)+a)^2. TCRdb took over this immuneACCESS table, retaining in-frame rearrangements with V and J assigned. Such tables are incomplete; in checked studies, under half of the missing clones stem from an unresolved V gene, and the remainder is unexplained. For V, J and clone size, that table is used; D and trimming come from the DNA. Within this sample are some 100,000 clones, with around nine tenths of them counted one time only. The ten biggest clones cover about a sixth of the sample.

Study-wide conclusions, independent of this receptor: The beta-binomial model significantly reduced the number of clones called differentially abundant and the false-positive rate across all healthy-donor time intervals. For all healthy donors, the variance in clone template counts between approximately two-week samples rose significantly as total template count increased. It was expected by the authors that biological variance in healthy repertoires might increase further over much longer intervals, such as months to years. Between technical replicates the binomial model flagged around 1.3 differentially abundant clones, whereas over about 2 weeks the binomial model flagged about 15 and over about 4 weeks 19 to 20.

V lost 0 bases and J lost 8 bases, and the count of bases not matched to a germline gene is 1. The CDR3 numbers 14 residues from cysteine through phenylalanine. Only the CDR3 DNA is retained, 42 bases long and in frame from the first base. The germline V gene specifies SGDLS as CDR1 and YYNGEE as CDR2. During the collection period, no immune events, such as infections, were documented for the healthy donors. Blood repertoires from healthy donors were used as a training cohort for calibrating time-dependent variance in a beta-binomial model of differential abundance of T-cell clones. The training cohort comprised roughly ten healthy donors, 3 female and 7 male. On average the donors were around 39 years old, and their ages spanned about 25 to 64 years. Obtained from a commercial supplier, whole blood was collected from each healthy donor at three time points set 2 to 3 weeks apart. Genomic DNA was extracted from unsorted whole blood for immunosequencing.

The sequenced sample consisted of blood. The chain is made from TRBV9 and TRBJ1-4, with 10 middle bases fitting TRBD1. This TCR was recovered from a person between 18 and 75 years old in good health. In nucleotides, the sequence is TGTGCCAGCAGCGTAGGGACAGGGGGGGAAAAACTGTTTTTT. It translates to CASSVGTGGEKLFF. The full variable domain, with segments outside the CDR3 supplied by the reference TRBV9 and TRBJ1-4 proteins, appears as DSGVTQTPKHLITATGQRVTLRCSPRSGDLSVYWYQQSLDQGLQFLIQYYNGEERAKGNILERFSAQQFPDLHSELNLSSLELGDSALYFCASSVGTGGEKLFFGSGTQLSVL.